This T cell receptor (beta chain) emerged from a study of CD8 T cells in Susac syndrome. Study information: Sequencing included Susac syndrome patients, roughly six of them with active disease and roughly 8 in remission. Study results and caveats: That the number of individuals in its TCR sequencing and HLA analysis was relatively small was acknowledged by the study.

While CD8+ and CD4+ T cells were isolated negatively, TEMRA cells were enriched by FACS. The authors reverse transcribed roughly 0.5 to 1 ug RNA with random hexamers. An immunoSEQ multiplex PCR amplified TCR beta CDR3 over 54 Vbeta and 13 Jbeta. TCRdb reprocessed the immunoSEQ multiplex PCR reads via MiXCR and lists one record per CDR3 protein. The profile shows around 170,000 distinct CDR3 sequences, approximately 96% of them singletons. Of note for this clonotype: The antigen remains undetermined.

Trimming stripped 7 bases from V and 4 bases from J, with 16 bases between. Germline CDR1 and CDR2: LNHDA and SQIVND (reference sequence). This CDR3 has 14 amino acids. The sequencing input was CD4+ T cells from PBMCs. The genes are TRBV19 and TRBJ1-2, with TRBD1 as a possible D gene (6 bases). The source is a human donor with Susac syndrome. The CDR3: CASNYRGPVYGYTF. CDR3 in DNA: TGTGCCAGTAACTACCGGGGGCCCGTCTATGGCTACACCTTC.